This T cell receptor beta chain was identified during a study of control samples from healthy donors and cancer patients. The protocol was immunoSEQ multiplex PCR, while the TCRdb copy is restricted to in-frame clones and leaves out a portion. This sample has roughly 130,000 clones, with 75% to 95% found just once. V was trimmed by 1 base and J by 5 bases, leaving 17 bases between them. CDR3 length equals 16 residues. Germline CDR1 LGHDT, CDR2 YNNKEL (reference sequence). Sequencing was carried out using blood. This receptor was taken from a man between 18 and 29 years old in good health. The chain couples TRBV3-1 (or the pseudogene TRBV3-2) to TRBJ2-5; the D gene could be TRBD1 or TRBD2 (6 bases each). CDR3 bases: TGTGCCAGCAGCCAAGGGGCGGGGCAAGGGGGGGAGACCCAGTACTTC. It is translated as CASSQGAGQGGETQYF.